This TCR beta chain was obtained from a study of early T cells in non-severe SARS-CoV-2 infection. Whole-study results and caveats: Comparison of clonotypes with VDJdb favored anti-spike CD8 responses while missing private and CD4 specificities.

This clonotype was seen a handful of times. What it recognizes is unknown. Looked up from germline, CDR1 is LGHNA and CDR2 is YSLEER. The V gene end was trimmed by 1 base and the J gene end by 0 bases; junction bases not matched to a gene: 6. The CDR3 runs 16 residues. TCRdb passed the 5' RACE reads through MiXCR, listing each CDR3 protein once. The data show 55,000 to 70,000 distinct CDR3 sequences, with under 13% seen just once and 6.4% held by the top ten. This TCR came from an adult who was a healthcare worker with PCR-confirmed SARS-CoV-2 infection or an uninfected control (not recorded which). Input material: whole blood. V gene TRBV4-3 combines with J gene TRBJ2-7; TRBD1 agrees at 7 bases. Written as DNA, the CDR3 is TGCGCCAGCAGCCAAGGACCGGGACAGCACTCCTACGAGCAGTACTTC. This sequence encodes CASSQGPGQHSYEQYF.